This T cell receptor (beta chain) was sequenced during a study of response to subunit inactivated influenza vaccine. General study results and limits: With each seasonal influenza vaccination, the authors suggested, few new T cells are recruited.

This clonotype was counted ten times or more. Its target is unknown. TCRdb reprocessed the RT-PCR reads via MiXCR and lists one record per CDR3 protein. The sample holds about 160,000 distinct CDR3 sequences, approximately 11% seen once. J lost 10 bases, V lost 0 bases, and 6 bases had no gene match. CDR3 size: 15 residues. Germline lookup yields CDR1 SGHRS and CDR2 YFSETQ. The chain combines TRBV5-1 with TRBJ1-6, with 8 positions matching TRBD1. This receptor was identified in a man aged 50 or older who received an inactivated influenza vaccine. The sequencing here drew on non-naive T cells sorted from PBMCs, taken roughly 6 weeks after vaccination. The CDR3 DNA is TGCGCCAGCAGCTTGGTGACAGGGGTAAGCTCACCCCTCCACTTT. This gives the protein CASSLVTGVSSPLHF.